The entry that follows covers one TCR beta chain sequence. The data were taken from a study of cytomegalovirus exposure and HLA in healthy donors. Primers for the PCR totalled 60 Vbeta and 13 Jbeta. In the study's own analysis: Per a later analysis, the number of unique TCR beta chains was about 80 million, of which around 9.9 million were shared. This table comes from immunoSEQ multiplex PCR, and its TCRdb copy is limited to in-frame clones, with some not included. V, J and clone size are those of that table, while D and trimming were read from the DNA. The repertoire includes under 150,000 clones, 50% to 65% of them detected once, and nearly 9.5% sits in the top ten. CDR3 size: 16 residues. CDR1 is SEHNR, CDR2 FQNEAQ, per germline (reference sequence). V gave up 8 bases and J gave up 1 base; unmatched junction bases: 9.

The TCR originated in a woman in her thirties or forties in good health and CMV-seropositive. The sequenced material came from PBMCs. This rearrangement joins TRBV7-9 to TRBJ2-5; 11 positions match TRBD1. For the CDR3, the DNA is TGTGCCAGCCCCCCCGGGACAGGGGGAATCCAAGAGACCCAGTACTTC. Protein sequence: CASPPGTGGIQETQYF.